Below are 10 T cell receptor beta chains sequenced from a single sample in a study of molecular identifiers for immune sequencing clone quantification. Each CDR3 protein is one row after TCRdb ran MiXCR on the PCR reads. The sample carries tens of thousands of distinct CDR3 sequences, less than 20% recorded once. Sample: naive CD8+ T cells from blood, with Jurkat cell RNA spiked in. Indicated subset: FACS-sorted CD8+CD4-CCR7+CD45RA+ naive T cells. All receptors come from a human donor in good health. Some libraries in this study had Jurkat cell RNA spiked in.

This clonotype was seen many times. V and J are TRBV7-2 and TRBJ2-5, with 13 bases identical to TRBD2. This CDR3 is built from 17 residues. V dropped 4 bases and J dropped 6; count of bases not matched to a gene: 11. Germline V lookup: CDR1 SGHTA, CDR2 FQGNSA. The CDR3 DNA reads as TGTGCCAGCAGCTCTGATCCCGGGACTAGCGGGATCAAGACCCAGTACTTC. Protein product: CASSSDPGTSGIKTQYF.

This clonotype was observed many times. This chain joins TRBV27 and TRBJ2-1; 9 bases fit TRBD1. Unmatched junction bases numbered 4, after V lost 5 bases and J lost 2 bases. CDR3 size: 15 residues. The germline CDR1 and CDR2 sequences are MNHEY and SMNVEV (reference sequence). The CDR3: CASSLTGGTYNEQFF. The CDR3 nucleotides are TGTGCCAGCAGTCTAACAGGGGGCACCTACAATGAGCAGTTCTTC.

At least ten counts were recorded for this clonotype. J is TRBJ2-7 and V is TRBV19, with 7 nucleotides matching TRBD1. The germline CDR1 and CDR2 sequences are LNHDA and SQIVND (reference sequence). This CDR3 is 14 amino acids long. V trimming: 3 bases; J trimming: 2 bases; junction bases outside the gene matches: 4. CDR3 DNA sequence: TGTGCCAGTAGTATTTCCGGACAGGCCTACGAGCAGTACTTC. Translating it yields CASSISGQAYEQYF.

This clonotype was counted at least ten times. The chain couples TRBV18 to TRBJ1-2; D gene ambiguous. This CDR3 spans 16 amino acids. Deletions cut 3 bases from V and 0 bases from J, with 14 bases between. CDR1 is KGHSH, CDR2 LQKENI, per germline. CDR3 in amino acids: CASSPRDARTNYGYTF. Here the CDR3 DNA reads TGTGCCAGCTCACCCCGTGACGCACGAACTAACTATGGCTACACCTTC.

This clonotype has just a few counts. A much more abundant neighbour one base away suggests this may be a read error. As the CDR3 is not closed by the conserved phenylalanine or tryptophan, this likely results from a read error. CDR3 sequence reads: CASNIAGDVQFL. The CDR3, as DNA: TGTGCCAGCAACATAGCGGGAGATGTGCAGTTCCTC. This chain joins TRBV7-9 and TRBJ2-1; 9 nucleotides agree with TRBD2. J was trimmed by 12 bases and V by 7 bases; bases with no gene match: 7. There are 12 residues in the CDR3. Germline V CDR1 and CDR2: SEHNR, FQNEAQ (reference sequence).

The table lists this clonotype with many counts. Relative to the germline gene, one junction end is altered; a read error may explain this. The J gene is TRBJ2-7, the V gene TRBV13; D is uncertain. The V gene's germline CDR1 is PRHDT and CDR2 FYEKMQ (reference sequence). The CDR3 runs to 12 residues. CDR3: CVSSFGTYEQYF. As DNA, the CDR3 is TGTGTCAGCAGCTTTGGGACCTACGAGCAGTACTTC. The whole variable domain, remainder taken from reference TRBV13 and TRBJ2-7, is AAGVIQSPRHLIKEKRETATLKCYPIPRHDTVYWYQQGPGQDPQFLISFYEKMQSDKGSIPDRFSAQQFSDYHSELNMSSLELGDSALYFCVSSFGTYEQYFGPGTRLTVT.

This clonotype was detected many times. CDR3 protein: CASSPPSNFGNQPQHF. The DNA for the CDR3 is TGTGCCAGCAGTCCCCCTAGTAATTTCGGCAATCAGCCCCAGCATTTT. The rearrangement links TRBV28 to TRBJ1-5; D is ambiguous. This CDR3 is 16 amino acids long. CDR1 and CDR2 (germline): MDHEN, SYDVKM. With 5 bases removed from V and 2 bases from J, the gap between germline ends came to 16 bases.

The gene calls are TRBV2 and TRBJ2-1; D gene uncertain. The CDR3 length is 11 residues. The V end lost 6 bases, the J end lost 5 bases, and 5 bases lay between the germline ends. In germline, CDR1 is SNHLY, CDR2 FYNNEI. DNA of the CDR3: TGTGCCAGCAGAAAGGACAATGAGCAGTTCTTC. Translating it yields CASRKDNEQFF.

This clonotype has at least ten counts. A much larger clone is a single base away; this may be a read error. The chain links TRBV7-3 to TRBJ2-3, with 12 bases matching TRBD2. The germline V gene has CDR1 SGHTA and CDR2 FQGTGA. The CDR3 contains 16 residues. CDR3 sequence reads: CVSSSSGRAGTDTQYF. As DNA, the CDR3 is TGTGTCAGCAGCTCTAGCGGGAGGGCCGGCACAGATACGCAGTATTTT.

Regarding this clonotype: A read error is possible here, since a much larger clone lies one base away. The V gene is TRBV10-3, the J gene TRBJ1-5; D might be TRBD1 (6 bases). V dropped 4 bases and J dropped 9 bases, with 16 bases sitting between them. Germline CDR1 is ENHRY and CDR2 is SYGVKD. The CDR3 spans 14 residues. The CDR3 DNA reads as TGTGCCATCAGTGTTCAGGGGTCCCATCGGCCCCAGCATTTT. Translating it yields CAISVQGSHRPQHF.